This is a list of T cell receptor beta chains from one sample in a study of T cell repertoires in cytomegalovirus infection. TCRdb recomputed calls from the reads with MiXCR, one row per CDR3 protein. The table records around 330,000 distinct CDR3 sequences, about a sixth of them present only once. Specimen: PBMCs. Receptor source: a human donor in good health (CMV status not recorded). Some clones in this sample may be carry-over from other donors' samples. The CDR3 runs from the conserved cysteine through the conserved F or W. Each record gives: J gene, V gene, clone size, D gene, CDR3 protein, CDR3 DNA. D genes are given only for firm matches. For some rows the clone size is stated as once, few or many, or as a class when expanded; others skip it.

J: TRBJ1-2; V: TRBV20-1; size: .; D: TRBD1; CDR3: CSARDGGQGIYGYTF; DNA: TGCAGTGCTAGAGATGGGGGACAGGGTATTTATGGCTACACCTTC
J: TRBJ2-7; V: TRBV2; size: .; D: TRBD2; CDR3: CASSAILILAGGPYEQYF; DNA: TGTGCCAGCAGTGCGATTCTCATCTTAGCGGGGGGGCCCTACGAGCAGTACTTC
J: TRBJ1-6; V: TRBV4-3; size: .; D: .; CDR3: CASSQVEKNHSPLHF; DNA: TGCGCCAGCAGCCAAGTTGAGAAGAACCATTCACCCCTCCACTTT
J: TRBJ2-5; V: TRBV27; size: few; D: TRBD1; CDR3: CASVGKGAGQETQYF; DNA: TGTGCCAGCGTTGGAAAGGGGGCCGGACAAGAGACCCAGTACTTC
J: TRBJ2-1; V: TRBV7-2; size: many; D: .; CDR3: CASSLVSGTSYNEQFF; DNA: TGTGCCAGCAGCTTAGTGTCGGGGACCTCCTACAATGAGCAGTTCTTC
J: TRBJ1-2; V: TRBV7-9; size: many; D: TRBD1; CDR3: CASSPGQGQDGYTF; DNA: TGTGCCAGCAGCCCGGGACAGGGCCAAGATGGCTACACCTTC
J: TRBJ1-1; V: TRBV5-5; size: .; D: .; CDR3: CASSLGGDSEAFF; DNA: TGTGCCAGCAGCTTGGGGGGCGACAGTGAAGCTTTCTTT
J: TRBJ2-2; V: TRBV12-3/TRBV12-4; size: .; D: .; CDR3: CAWGTGELFF; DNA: TGTGCGTGGGGCACCGGGGAGCTGTTTTTT
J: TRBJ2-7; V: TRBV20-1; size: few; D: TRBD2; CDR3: CSARALWRGGPEQYF; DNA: TGCAGTGCTAGAGCCCTCTGGCGGGGGGGTCCCGAGCAGTACTTC
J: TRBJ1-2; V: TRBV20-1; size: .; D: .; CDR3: CSARAQGEDYTF; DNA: TGCAGTGCTAGGGCACAGGGAGAGGACTACACCTTC
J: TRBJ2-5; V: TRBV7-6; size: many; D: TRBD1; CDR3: CASSSRRTGEGTQYF; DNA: TGTGCCAGCAGCTCAAGAAGGACAGGGGAGGGGACCCAGTACTTC
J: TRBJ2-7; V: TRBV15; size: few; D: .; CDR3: CATSKGAGSYEQYF; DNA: TGTGCCACCAGCAAGGGCGCAGGAAGCTACGAGCAGTACTTC
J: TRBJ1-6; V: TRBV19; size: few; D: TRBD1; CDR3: CASKETGNSPLHF; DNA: TGTGCCAGTAAGGAGACAGGGAATTCACCCCTCCACTTT
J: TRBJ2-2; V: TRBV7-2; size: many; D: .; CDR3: CASSSQASNTGELFF; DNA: TGTGCCAGCAGCTCGCAGGCTTCGAACACCGGGGAGCTGTTTTTT
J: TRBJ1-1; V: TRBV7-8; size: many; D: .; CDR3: CASSLSRLNTEAFF; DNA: TGTGCCAGCAGCTTATCCAGGTTGAACACTGAAGCTTTCTTT
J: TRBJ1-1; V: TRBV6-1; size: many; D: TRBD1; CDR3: CASGTGQGTFF; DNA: TGTGCCAGCGGGACCGGACAGGGAACTTTCTTT
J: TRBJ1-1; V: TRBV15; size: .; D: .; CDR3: CATSRGVTAVVSTEAFF; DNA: TGTGCCACCAGCAGAGGGGTAACGGCCGTCGTTTCCACTGAAGCTTTCTTT
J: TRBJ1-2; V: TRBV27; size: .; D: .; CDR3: CASSFGGGGGYTF; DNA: TGTGCCAGCAGTTTTGGAGGGGGTGGCGGCTACACCTTC
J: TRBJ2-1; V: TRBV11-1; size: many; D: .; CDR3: CASSLELSSYNEQFF; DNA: TGTGCCAGCAGCCTCGAGCTCAGCTCCTACAATGAGCAGTTCTTC
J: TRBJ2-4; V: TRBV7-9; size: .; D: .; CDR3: CASSSYRGGAKNIQYF; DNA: TGTGCCAGCAGCTCTTATCGAGGGGGAGCCAAAAACATTCAGTACTTC
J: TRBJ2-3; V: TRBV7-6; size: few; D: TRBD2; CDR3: CASSLSPPSGGPWATDTQYF; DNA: TGTGCCAGCAGCTTATCACCGCCTAGCGGGGGGCCATGGGCCACAGATACGCAGTATTTT
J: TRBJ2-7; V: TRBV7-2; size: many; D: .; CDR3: CASSRDIEGEQYF; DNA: TGTGCCAGCAGCCGGGACATAGAAGGCGAGCAGTACTTC
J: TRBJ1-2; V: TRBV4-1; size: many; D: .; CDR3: CASSRTGWRSDGYTF; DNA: TGCGCCAGCAGCCGAACGGGGTGGAGAAGTGATGGCTACACCTTC
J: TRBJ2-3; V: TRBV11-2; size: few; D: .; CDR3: CASSLSGEIDTQYF; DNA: TGTGCCAGCAGCTTGAGTGGGGAGATAGATACGCAGTATTTT
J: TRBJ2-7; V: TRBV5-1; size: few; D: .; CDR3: CASSLEVYYEQYF; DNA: TGCGCCAGCAGCTTGGAGGTGTACTACGAGCAGTACTTC
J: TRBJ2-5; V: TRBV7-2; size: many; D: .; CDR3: CASSLPSTRGETQYF; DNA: TGTGCCAGCAGCTTACCCTCGACCAGGGGAGAGACCCAGTACTTC
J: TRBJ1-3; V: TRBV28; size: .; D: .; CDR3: CASSPGGQKRDTIYF; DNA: TGTGCCAGCAGTCCTGGTGGACAGAAGAGGGACACCATATATTTT
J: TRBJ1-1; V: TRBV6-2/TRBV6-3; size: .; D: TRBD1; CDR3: CASNQQGVVAEAFF; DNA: TGTGCCAGCAACCAACAGGGGGTAGTGGCTGAAGCTTTCTTT
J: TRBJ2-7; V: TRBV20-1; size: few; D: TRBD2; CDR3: CSAGGLAGFTYEQYF; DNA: TGCAGTGCTGGGGGACTAGCGGGATTTACCTACGAGCAGTACTTC